Listed below are T cell receptor beta chains from one sample, sequenced in a study of blood T cell repertoires in COVID-19. Here immunoSEQ multiplex PCR was the method, and the copy in TCRdb shows in-frame clones only, minus some. The table lists about 210,000 clones, 86% of them singletons. The sample comprised PBMCs or T cells enriched from blood (not recorded which). These receptors originate from a woman in her thirties or forties in a cohort exposed to, infected with or recovered from COVID-19 (not recorded which). CDR3s include the opening cysteine and the closing phenylalanine or tryptophan. Fields, in order: J gene, D gene, V gene, clone size, CDR3 DNA, CDR3 protein. A D gene is named only where the DNA matches it firmly. Expanded clones get a size class; other rows say once, few or many, or leave the size out.

TRBJ1-6 | NA | TRBV19 | NA | TGTGCCAGTAGTCTGGACAGCTCCTATAATTCACCCCTCCACTTT | CASSLDSSYNSPLHF
TRBJ2-1 | TRBD2 | TRBV14 | NA | TGTGCCAGCAGCCAAGCTCACGGGAGGGGGACCTACAATGAGCAGTTCTTC | CASSQAHGRGTYNEQFF
TRBJ2-3 | TRBD1 | TRBV9 | NA | TGTGCCAGCAGCGCCCAGCCTCGGACAGGGGGCGGAGATACGCAGTATTTT | CASSAQPRTGGGDTQYF
TRBJ1-5 | NA | TRBV28 | once | TGTGCCAGCAGTATGAAACCTCTAGTTAATCAGCCCCAGCATTTT | CASSMKPLVNQPQHF
TRBJ1-1 | TRBD1 | TRBV5-1 | NA | TGCGCCAGCAGCTTAACAGGGGGCTTGGCTGAAGCTTTCTTT | CASSLTGGLAEAFF
TRBJ2-1 | TRBD1 | TRBV14 | NA | TGTGCCAGCAGCCAAGGGCAGGGGGCTATCAATGAGCAGTTCTTC | CASSQGQGAINEQFF
TRBJ1-1 | TRBD1 | TRBV29-1 | NA | TGCAGCGTCATGACAGGGGGCACTGAAGCTTTCTTT | CSVMTGGTEAFF
TRBJ1-5 | NA | TRBV7-9 | NA | TGTGCCAGCAGTTCGGACATTGAGCCCCAGCATTTT | CASSSDIEPQHF
TRBJ1-5 | NA | TRBV7-2 | NA | TGTGCCAGCAGTCCGGGATCTTATAGCAATCAGCCCCAGCATTTT | CASSPGSYSNQPQHF
TRBJ2-5 | NA | TRBV5-1 | NA | TGCGCCAGCAGCTTGGGACTGCCCGATGAGACCCAGTACTTC | CASSLGLPDETQYF
TRBJ1-1 | NA | TRBV25-1 | NA | TGTGCCAGCAGTGAGTACAAGAACACTGAAGCTTTCTTT | CASSEYKNTEAFF
TRBJ2-1 | NA | TRBV12-1 | NA | TGTGCCAGTTCCACTAGCCTGGGGAGCTCCTACAATGAGCAGTTCTTC | CASSTSLGSSYNEQFF
TRBJ2-2 | TRBD2 | TRBV27 | NA | TGTGCCAGCAGTTTAGGGACTAGCGGAACCGGGGAGCTGTTTTTT | CASSLGTSGTGELFF
TRBJ2-3 | TRBD1 | TRBV7-9 | NA | TGTGCCAGCAGCTTAGGACAGGGAGCGTATTTT | CASSLGQGAYF
TRBJ1-5 | TRBD1 | TRBV6-5 | NA | TGTGCCAGCAGTTACTCGAGGACAGGGGGTCAGCCCCAGCATTTT | CASSYSRTGGQPQHF
TRBJ2-1 | NA | TRBV30 | once | TGTGCCTGGAAATTAGCGGCCTACAATGAGCAGTTCTTC | CAWKLAAYNEQFF
TRBJ2-5 | TRBD1 | TRBV19 | NA | TGTGCCAGTAGCCCCCGGACAGGCAGAAAAGAGACCCAGTACTTC | CASSPRTGRKETQYF
TRBJ1-1 | TRBD1 | TRBV5-6 | NA | TGTGCCAGCAGCCGACAGGGGGCCTATACTGAAGCTTTCTTT | CASSRQGAYTEAFF
TRBJ1-1 | NA | TRBV21-1 | once | TGTGCCAGCAGCAAAGGGGCAAACACTGAAGCTTTCTTT | CASSKGANTEAFF
TRBJ1-6 | NA | TRBV28 | NA | TGTGCGAGCAAGAGAGTGACGGAGACCTATAATTCACCCCTCCACTTT | CASKRVTETYNSPLHF
TRBJ2-5 | NA | TRBV9 | NA | TGTGCCAGCAGCATAGACAGGAGAGGTTGGGAGACCCAGTACTTC | CASSIDRRGWETQYF
TRBJ2-2 | NA | TRBV5-1 | NA | TGCGCCAGCAGCTTGTACAGGTCGAACACCGGGGAGCTGTTTTTT | CASSLYRSNTGELFF
TRBJ2-5 | NA | TRBV5-1 | NA | TGCGCCAGCAGCTTGGCGACTTCGTCGGGGGGCAATGCAGGGACCCAGTACTTC | CASSLATSSGGNAGTQYF
TRBJ1-1 | TRBD1 | TRBV5-5 | NA | TGTGCCAGCAGCTTGGAGGGGGCGGGTGAAGCTTTCTTT | CASSLEGAGEAFF
TRBJ2-5 | TRBD2 | TRBV5-1 | once | TGCGCCAGCAGCTTGCCGGGACTACAAGAGACCCAGTACTTC | CASSLPGLQETQYF
TRBJ2-6 | TRBD1 | TRBV6-4 | NA | TGTGCCAGCAGGGAGACAGGGTCTGGGGCCAACGTCCTGACTTTC | CASRETGSGANVLTF
TRBJ1-2 | NA | TRBV5-6 | many | TGTGCCAGCAGCTTGCAGGGGCGTCTGGGCTACACCTTC | CASSLQGRLGYTF
TRBJ2-1 | NA | TRBV7-8 | NA | TGTGCCAGCAGCCTAAGGGGCCTGGGCAATGAGCAGTTCTTC | CASSLRGLGNEQFF
TRBJ1-1 | TRBD1 | TRBV7-2 | few | TGTGCCAGCAGTAAGGGGGCTCTGAACACTGAAGCTTTCTTT | CASSKGALNTEAFF
TRBJ1-5 | NA | TRBV10-3 | NA | TGTGCCATCAGTGATCCCGAGATGGGGGGAAATCAGCCCCAGCATTTT | CAISDPEMGGNQPQHF
TRBJ2-3 | NA | TRBV5-1 | NA | TGCGCCAGCAGCTTGGTGGGTACGGGGACAGATACGCAGTATTTT | CASSLVGTGTDTQYF
TRBJ1-5 | NA | TRBV27 | NA | TGTGCCAGCAGTTTATCGATGGATTTAAGGGGTCAGCCCCAGCATTTT | CASSLSMDLRGQPQHF
TRBJ2-5 | NA | TRBV24-1 | NA | TGTGCCACCAGTCGCCCCCGGGATGAGGGGACCCAGTACTTC | CATSRPRDEGTQYF
TRBJ1-4 | TRBD1 | TRBV13 | NA | TGTGCCAGCAGTGACACGGGGACAGCGGGTGAAAAACTGTTTTTT | CASSDTGTAGEKLFF
TRBJ1-1 | NA | TRBV3-1/TRBV3-2 | NA | TGTGCCAGCAGCCAAGAAGCGGTGAACACTGAAGCTTTCTTT | CASSQEAVNTEAFF
TRBJ2-7 | NA | TRBV5-1 | few | TGCGCCAGCACCATAGGAAAAACCGGGATCGCCTACGAGCAGTACTTC | CASTIGKTGIAYEQYF
TRBJ2-7 | NA | TRBV6-5 | NA | TGTGCCAGCACTCGGGTCAGCCACTCCTACGAGCAGTACTTC | CASTRVSHSYEQYF
TRBJ2-1 | NA | TRBV6-5 | NA | TGTGCCAGCAGCTCCGTGGGGGCGTACAGTGAGCAGTTCTTC | CASSSVGAYSEQFF
TRBJ1-1 | TRBD1 | TRBV19 | NA | TGTGCCAGTAGTATAGGCCGACAGGGGCCGAGGAACACTGAAGCTTTCTTT | CASSIGRQGPRNTEAFF
TRBJ2-7 | NA | TRBV9 | few | TGTGCCAGCAGCGTAGGTCCAGAAAACTACGAGCAGTACTTC | CASSVGPENYEQYF
TRBJ2-6 | NA | TRBV29-1 | NA | TGCAGCGTCAGGAGGTCGAAGTGTACATTCGGGGCCAACGTCCTGACTTTC | CSVRRSKCTFGANVLTF
TRBJ1-2 | NA | TRBV19 | NA | TGTGCCAGTACCCAACAGGTGACCAACTATGGCTACACCTTC | CASTQQVTNYGYTF
TRBJ2-5 | TRBD2 | TRBV11-2 | once | TGTGCCAGCAGCTCTCAGCGGGGCTACCAAGAGACCCAGTACTTC | CASSSQRGYQETQYF
TRBJ2-1 | TRBD2 | TRBV24-1 | NA | TGTGCCACCAGTGATTGGGCGGGAGAAGAGGGGCAGTTCTTC | CATSDWAGEEGQFF
TRBJ1-5 | NA | TRBV29-1 | once | TGCAGCGTTGAGGAGGCCGATAGCAATCAGCCCCAGCATTTT | CSVEEADSNQPQHF
TRBJ2-1 | TRBD1 | TRBV28 | NA | TGTGCCAGCAGACCTCGGACAGGGGCAAGGTACAATGAGCAGTTCTTC | CASRPRTGARYNEQFF
TRBJ1-1 | NA | TRBV6-5 | once | TGTGCCAGCAGGGGTTTACTGGGCATGAACACTGAAGCTTTCTTT | CASRGLLGMNTEAFF
TRBJ2-6 | NA | TRBV24-1 | NA | TGTGCCACCAGTGATCGGAGGGCTGGGGCCAACGTCCTGACTTTC | CATSDRRAGANVLTF
TRBJ2-3 | NA | TRBV28 | NA | TGTGCCAGCATCAAACAGGGCGCAGATACGCAGTATTTT | CASIKQGADTQYF
TRBJ2-1 | TRBD2 | TRBV7-9 | NA | TGTGCCAGCAGCTTAGGGCGGGAGACTGAGCAGTTCTTC | CASSLGRETEQFF
TRBJ1-1 | NA | TRBV5-1 | NA | TGCGCCAGCAGCTTGGAGCGGGGCAGGAACACTGAAGCTTTCTTT | CASSLERGRNTEAFF
TRBJ1-4 | NA | TRBV6-5 | NA | TGTGCCAGCAGTTACGAAACAGGGACTAATGAAAAACTGTTTTTT | CASSYETGTNEKLFF
TRBJ2-2 | TRBD1 | TRBV6-5 | NA | TGTGCCAGTTTGGACAGGGTTAACACCGGGGAGCTGTTTTTT | CASLDRVNTGELFF